This T cell receptor (beta chain) emerged from a study of blood T cell repertoires in COVID-19. The wider study: Specimens from acute and convalescent COVID-19 originated in the United States, Italy and Spain.

Recovered status applied to Cohort 3 donors who had two consecutive negative PCRs. It also applied to those with clearance or with symptom resolution. The assay was immunoSEQ multiplex PCR, and TCRdb's table has in-frame clones only and misses some. The repertoire holds over 250,000 clones, with more than 80% as singletons. This clonotype originated in a woman in her 30s who had recovered from COVID-19. The sequenced material came from PBMCs or T cells enriched from blood (not recorded which).

Here the CDR3 reads CASSYGQTAAFF. The CDR3 bases are TGTGCCAGCAGTTACGGACAGACGGCGGCTTTCTTT. The gene calls are TRBV6-2 or TRBV6-3 and TRBJ1-1, with a possible D match to TRBD1 (6 bases). V lost 2 bases and J lost 11, with 12 bases in between. CDR3 length equals 12 residues. From germline, CDR1 is MNHEY and CDR2 SVGEGT.